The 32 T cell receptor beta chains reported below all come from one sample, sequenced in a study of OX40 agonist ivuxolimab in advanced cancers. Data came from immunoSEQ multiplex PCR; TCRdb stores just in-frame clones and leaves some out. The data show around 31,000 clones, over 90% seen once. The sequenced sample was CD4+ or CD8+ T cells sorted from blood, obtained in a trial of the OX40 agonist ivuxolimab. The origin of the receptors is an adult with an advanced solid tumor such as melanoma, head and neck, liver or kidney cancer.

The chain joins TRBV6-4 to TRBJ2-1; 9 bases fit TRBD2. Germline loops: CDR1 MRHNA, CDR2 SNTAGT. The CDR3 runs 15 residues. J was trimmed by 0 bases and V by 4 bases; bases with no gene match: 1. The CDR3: CASSVSGSSYNEQFF. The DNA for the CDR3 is TGTGCCAGCAGTGTTAGCGGGAGCTCCTACAATGAGCAGTTCTTC.

The CDR3 DNA sequence: TGTGCCAGTAGTATGGGAGCGGGGGGTACCTACGAGCAGTACTTC. This codes for CASSMGAGGTYEQYF. The chain has TRBV19 and TRBJ2-7; 9 bases agree with TRBD2. The CDR3 is made up of 15 amino acids. The V segment lost 3 bases and the J segment 2 bases; nucleotides outside the gene matches: 5. Germline V gene lookup returns CDR1 LNHDA and CDR2 SQIVND (reference sequence).

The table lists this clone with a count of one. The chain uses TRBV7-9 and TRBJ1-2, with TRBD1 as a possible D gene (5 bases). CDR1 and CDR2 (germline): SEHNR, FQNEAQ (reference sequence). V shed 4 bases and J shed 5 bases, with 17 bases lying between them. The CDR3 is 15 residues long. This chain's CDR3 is CASSSPGTSDYGYTF. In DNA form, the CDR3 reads TGTGCCAGCAGCTCCCCCGGGACGTCTGATTATGGCTACACCTTC.

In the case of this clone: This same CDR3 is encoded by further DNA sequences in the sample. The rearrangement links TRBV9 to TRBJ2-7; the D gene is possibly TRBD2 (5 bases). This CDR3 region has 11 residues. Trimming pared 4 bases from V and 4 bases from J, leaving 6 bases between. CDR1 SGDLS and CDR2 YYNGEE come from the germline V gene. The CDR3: CASSPGYEQYF. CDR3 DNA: TGTGCCAGCAGCCCGGGATACGAGCAGTACTTC.

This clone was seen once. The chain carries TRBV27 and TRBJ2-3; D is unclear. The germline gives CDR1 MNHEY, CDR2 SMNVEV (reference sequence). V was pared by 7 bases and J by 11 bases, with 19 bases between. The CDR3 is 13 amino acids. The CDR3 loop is CASTLGATSRQYF. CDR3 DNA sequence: TGTGCCAGCACCCTCGGCGCTACCTCCAGGCAGTATTTT.

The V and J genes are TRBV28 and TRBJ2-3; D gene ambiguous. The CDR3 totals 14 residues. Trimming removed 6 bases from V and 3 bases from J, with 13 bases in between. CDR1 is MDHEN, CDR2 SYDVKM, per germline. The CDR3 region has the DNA TGTGCCAGCAGGCCGATATCGGAGACAGATACGCAGTATTTT. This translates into CASRPISETDTQYF.

CDR3 DNA: TGTGCCAGCAAGACAGAGGAAAGCCGGAACACTGAAGCTTTCTTT. Translating gives CASKTEESRNTEAFF. The chain joins TRBV6-5 to TRBJ1-1; perhaps TRBD1 as D (5 bases). This CDR3 comprises 15 residues. V was shortened by 7 bases and J by 1 base, with 16 bases between the two germline ends. In germline, CDR1 is MNHEY, CDR2 SVGAGI.

In DNA form, the CDR3 reads TGTGCCAGCAGTTACAGCGTCGACATATCCTACGAGCAGTACTTC. Amino acids: CASSYSVDISYEQYF. The chain combines TRBV6-5 with TRBJ2-7; D call uncertain. Germline V lookup: CDR1 MNHEY, CDR2 SVGAGI. Trimming left V 2 bases short and J 1 base short, with 12 bases between. This CDR3 has 15 residues.

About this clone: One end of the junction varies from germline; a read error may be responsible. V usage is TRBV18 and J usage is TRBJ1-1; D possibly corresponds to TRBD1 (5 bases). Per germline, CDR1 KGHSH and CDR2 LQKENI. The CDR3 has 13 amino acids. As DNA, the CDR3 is TGTGCCAGCTCACCAGGGGGTAACACTGAAGCTTCCTTT. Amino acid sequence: CASSPGGNTEASF.

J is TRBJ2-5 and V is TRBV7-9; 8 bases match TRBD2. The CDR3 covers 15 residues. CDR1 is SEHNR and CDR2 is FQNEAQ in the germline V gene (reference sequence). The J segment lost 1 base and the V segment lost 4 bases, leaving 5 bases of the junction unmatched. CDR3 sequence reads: CASSYRLASQETQYF. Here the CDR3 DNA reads TGTGCCAGCAGCTACAGACTAGCGTCCCAAGAGACCCAGTACTTC.

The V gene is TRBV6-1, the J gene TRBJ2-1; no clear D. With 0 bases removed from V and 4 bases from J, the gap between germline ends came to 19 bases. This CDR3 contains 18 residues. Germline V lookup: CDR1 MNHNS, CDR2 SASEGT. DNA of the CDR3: TGTGCCAGCAGTGAAGCGGGGTTCCCCTTGCCCCCTTACAATGAGCAGTTCTTC. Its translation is CASSEAGFPLPPYNEQFF.

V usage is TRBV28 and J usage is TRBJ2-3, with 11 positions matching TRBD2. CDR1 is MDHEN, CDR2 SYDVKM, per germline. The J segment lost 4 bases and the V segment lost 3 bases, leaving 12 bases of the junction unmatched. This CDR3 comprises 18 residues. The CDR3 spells CASSLIVAGGPLADTQYF. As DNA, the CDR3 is TGTGCCAGCAGTTTGATTGTAGCGGGGGGGCCTTTGGCAGATACGCAGTATTTT. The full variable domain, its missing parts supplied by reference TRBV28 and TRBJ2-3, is DVKVTQSSRYLVKRTGEKVFLECVQDMDHENMFWYRQDPGLGLRLIYFSYDVKMKEKGDIPEGYSVSREKKERFSLILESASTNQTSMYLCASSLIVAGGPLADTQYFGPGTRLTVL.

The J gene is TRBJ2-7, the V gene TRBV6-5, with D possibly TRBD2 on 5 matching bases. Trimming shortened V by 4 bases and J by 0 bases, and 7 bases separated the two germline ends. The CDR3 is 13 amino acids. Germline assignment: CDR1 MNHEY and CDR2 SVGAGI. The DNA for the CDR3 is TGTGCCAGCAGTTTACGGGGCTCCTACGAGCAGTACTTC. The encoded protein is CASSLRGSYEQYF.

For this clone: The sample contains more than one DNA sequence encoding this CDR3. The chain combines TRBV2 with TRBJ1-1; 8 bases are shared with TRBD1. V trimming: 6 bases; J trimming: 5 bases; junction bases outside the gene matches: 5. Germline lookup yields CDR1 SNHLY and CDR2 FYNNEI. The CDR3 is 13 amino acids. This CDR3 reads CASRWTGNTEAFF. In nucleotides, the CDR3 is TGTGCCAGCAGGTGGACAGGGAATACTGAAGCTTTCTTT.

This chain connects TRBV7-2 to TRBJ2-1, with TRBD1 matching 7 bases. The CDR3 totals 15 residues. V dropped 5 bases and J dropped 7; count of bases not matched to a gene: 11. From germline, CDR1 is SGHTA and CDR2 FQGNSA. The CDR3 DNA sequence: TGTGCCAGCAGCCCGGACAGGAGTGGTAGGAATGAGCAGTTCTTC. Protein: CASSPDRSGRNEQFF. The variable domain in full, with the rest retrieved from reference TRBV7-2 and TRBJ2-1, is GAGVSQSPSNKVTEKGKDVELRCDPISGHTALYWYRQSLGQGLEFLIYFQGNSAPDKSGLPSDRFSAERTGGSVSTLTIQRTQQEDSAVYLCASSPDRSGRNEQFFGPGTRLTVL.

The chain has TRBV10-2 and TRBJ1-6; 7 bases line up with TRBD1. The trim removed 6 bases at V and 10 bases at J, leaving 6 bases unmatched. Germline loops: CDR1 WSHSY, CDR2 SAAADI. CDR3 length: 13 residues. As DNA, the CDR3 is TGCGCCAGCAGGCCCGGACAGGTCTCACCCCTCCACTTT. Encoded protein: CASRPGQVSPLHF.

The CDR3 sequence is CASSLSSPGGQNEQFF. CDR3 bases: TGTGCCAGCAGCTTATCGTCTCCGGGGGGGCAGAATGAGCAGTTCTTC. V and J are TRBV7-3 and TRBJ2-1; TRBD2 agrees at 8 bases. CDR3 size: 16 residues. The junction had 10 bases not matched to a gene; V was cut back by 2 bases and J by 7 bases. The V gene's germline CDR1 is SGHTA and CDR2 FQGTGA.

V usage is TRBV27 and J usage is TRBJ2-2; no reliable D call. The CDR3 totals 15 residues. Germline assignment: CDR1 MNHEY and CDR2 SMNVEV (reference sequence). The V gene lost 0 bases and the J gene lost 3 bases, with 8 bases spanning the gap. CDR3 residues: CASSLSAPYTGELFF. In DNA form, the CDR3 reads TGTGCCAGCAGTTTATCGGCCCCGTACACCGGGGAGCTGTTTTTT.

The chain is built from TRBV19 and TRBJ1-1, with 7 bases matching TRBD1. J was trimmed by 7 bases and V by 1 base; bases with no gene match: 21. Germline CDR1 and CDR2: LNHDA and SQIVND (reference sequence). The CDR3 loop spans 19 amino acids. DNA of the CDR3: TGTGCCAGTAGTATAGGGGGGGCGACAGGGAAATCCAATGGGGATGAAGCTTTCTTT. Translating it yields CASSIGGATGKSNGDEAFF.

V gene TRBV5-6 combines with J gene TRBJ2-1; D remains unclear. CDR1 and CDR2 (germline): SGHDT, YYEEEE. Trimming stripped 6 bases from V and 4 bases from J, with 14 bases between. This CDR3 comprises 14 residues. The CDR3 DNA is TGTGCCAGCACCACCGGAAGCGCATACAATGAGCAGTTCTTC. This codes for CASTTGSAYNEQFF. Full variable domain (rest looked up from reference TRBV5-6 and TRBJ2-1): DAGVTQSPTHLIKTRGQQVTLRCSPKSGHDTVSWYQQALGQGPQFIFQYYEEEERQRGNFPDRFSGHQFPNYSSELNVNALLLGDSALYLCASTTGSAYNEQFFGPGTRLTVL.

CDR3: CASSELGAWNEQFF. The CDR3, as DNA: TGTGCCAGCAGTGAACTCGGAGCATGGAATGAGCAGTTCTTC. The chain couples TRBV6-1 to TRBJ2-1, with unresolved D. This CDR3 is built from 14 residues. V was shortened by 2 bases and J by 7 bases, with 12 bases between the two germline ends. Looked up from germline, CDR1 is MNHNS and CDR2 is SASEGT.

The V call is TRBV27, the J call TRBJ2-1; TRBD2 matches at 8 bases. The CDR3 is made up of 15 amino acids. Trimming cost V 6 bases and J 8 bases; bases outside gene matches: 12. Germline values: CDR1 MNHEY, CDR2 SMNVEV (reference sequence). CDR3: CASRRLGGADHEQFF. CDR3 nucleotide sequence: TGTGCCAGCAGACGACTCGGGGGGGCCGATCATGAGCAGTTCTTC.

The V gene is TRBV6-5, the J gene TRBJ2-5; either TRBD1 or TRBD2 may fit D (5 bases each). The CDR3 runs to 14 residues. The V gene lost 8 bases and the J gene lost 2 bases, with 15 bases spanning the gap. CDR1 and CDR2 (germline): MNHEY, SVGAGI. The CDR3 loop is CASGLGEVQETQYF. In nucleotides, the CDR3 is TGTGCCAGCGGATTGGGGGAAGTACAAGAGACCCAGTACTTC.

In DNA, the CDR3 is TGTGCCAGCAGCGACCGGACTGCGGCTGGCTACACCTTC. The encoded protein is CASSDRTAAGYTF. The chain combines TRBV7-9 with TRBJ1-2; D is unresolved. There are 13 residues in the CDR3. V lost 5 bases, J lost 7 bases, and 14 bases lay in between. CDR1 is SEHNR and CDR2 is FQNEAQ in the germline V gene (reference sequence).

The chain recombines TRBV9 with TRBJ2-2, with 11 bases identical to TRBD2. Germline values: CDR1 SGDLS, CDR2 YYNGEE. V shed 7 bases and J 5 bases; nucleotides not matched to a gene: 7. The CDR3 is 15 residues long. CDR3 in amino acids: CASQPSGGMTGELFF. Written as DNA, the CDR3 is TGTGCCAGCCAGCCTAGCGGGGGGATGACCGGGGAGCTGTTTTTT.

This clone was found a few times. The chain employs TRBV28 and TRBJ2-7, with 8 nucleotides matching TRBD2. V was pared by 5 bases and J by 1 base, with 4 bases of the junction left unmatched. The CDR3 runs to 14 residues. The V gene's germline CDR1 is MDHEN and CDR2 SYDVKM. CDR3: CASSVTSGSYEQYF. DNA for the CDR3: TGTGCCAGCAGTGTAACTAGCGGATCCTACGAGCAGTACTTC.

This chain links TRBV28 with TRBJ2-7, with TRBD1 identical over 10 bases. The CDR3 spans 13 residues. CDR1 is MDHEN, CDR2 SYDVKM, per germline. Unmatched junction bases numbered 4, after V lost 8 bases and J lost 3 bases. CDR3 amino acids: CASLGQGGYEQYF. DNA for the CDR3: TGTGCCAGCCTAGGACAGGGGGGCTACGAGCAGTACTTC.

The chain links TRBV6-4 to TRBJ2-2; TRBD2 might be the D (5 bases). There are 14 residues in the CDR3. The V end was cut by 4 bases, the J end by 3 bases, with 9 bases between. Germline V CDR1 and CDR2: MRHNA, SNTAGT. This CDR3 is CASSGGPYTGELFF. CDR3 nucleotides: TGTGCCAGCAGTGGAGGGCCTTACACCGGGGAGCTGTTTTTT.

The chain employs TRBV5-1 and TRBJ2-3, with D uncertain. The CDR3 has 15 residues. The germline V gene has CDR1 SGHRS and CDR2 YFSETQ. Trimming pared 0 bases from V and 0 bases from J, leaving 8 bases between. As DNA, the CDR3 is TGCGCCAGCAGCTTGGGGTGGGTTAGCACAGATACGCAGTATTTT. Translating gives CASSLGWVSTDTQYF.

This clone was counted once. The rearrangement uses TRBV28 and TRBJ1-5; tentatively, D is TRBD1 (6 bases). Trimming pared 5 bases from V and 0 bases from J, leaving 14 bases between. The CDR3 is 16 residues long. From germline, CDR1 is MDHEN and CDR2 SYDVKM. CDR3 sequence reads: CASSPTGQYSNQPQHF. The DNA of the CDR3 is TGTGCCAGCAGTCCCACCGGACAGTATAGCAATCAGCCCCAGCATTTT.

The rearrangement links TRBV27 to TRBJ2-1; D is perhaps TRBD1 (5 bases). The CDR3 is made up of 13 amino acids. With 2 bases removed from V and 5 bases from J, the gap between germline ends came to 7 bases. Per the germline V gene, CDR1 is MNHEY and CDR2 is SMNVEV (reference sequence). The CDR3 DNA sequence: TGTGCCAGCAGTTTAACAGGCAACAATGAGCAGTTCTTC. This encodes CASSLTGNNEQFF.

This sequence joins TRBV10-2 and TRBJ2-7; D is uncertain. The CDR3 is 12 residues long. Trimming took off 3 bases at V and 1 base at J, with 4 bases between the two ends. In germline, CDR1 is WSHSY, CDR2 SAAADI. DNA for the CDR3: TGCGCCAGCAGTGATGGGTCCTACGAGCAGTACTTC. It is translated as CASSDGSYEQYF.